The 5 T cell receptor beta chains below all came from one sample that was sequenced in a study of blood T cell repertoires in COVID-19. Assay: immunoSEQ multiplex PCR; the TCRdb copy retains only in-frame clones and omits some. Of roughly 53,000 clones listed, under 90% are singletons. The specimen sequenced was peripheral blood. These receptors originate from a man in his fifties with acute or convalescent COVID-19.

The chain combines TRBV2 with TRBJ2-1; 9 bases are a match to TRBD2. This CDR3 is built from 14 residues. Trimming took 3 bases from V and 8 from J; bases not matched to a gene: 5. Germline V gene lookup returns CDR1 SNHLY and CDR2 FYNNEI. CDR3 amino acids: CASSERGGAYEQFF. For the CDR3, the DNA is TGTGCCAGCAGTGAGCGCGGGGGGGCGTATGAGCAGTTCTTC.

The chain links TRBV7-9 to TRBJ1-2; TRBD1 matches 8 bases. CDR1 and CDR2 (germline): SEHNR, FQNEAQ (reference sequence). CDR3 length: 16 amino acids. Trimming removed 5 bases from V and 4 bases from J; junction bases left unmatched: 12. The CDR3 sequence is CASSPGTGFGVYGYTF. Written as DNA, the CDR3 is TGTGCCAGCAGCCCCGGGACAGGCTTTGGAGTCTATGGCTACACCTTC.

This chain joins TRBV29-1 and TRBJ2-1; 9 nucleotides agree with TRBD1. This CDR3 contains 13 residues. CDR1 is SQVTM and CDR2 is ANQGSEA in the germline V gene. V was pared by 5 bases and J by 6 bases, with 5 bases of the junction left unmatched. In DNA form, the CDR3 reads TGCAGCGTTACAGGGGGCCGCCTCAATGAGCAGTTCTTC. Protein: CSVTGGRLNEQFF.

This clone was found once. The chain has TRBV29-1 and TRBJ2-2, with 9 bases identical to TRBD2. The CDR3 has 15 amino acids. V was clipped by 7 bases and J by 6 bases; unmatched bases: 12. Germline CDR1 is SQVTM and CDR2 is ANQGSEA. CDR3 in DNA: TGCAGCGCTCGGGGACTAGCTATGGTCCCCGGGGAGCTGTTTTTT. The encoded protein is CSARGLAMVPGELFF.

This clone came up once. This chain connects TRBV10-3 to TRBJ2-5; 10 bases align to TRBD2. There are 15 residues in the CDR3. Looked up from germline, CDR1 is ENHRY and CDR2 is SYGVKD. The V segment lost 6 bases and the J segment 5 bases; nucleotides outside the gene matches: 9. In DNA, the CDR3 is TGTGCCATCAGACCAGCGGGGGGGCCGGGGGAGACCCAGTACTTC. Protein: CAIRPAGGPGETQYF.